The present T cell receptor (beta chain) was sequenced within a study of T cell responses to AZD1222 COVID-19 vaccine. Whole-study results and caveats: Spike-specific TCR depth and breadth grew after two AZD1222 doses. Reports indicate that nearly half of spike-specific TCRs are directed at unmutated variant regions. Repertoires were sampled only after the peak T cell response. Along spike, vaccine-associated CD4 TCRs were found throughout, with dominance at 160-218 and 743-854.

The CDR3 is 18 residues long. The germline V and J ends were trimmed by 2 bases and 0 bases, with 15 bases remaining between them. The germline V gene encodes CDR1 SGHRS and CDR2 YFSETQ. Profiled with immunoSEQ multiplex PCR; TCRdb holds only in-frame clones, not every one. Of roughly 120,000 clones in the sample, 85% to 90% were seen once. On this clone itself: What it binds is unknown.

V and J are TRBV5-1 and TRBJ1-6; D possibly corresponds to TRBD1 (6 bases). This clonotype was obtained from an adult who received the AZD1222 COVID-19 vaccine. The sample was peripheral blood, taken 28 days after the second AZD1222 dose. The CDR3 region is CASSFGPQGSSYNSPLHF. DNA for the CDR3: TGCGCCAGCAGCTTTGGTCCCCAGGGGAGCTCCTATAATTCACCCCTCCACTTT.